This T cell receptor (beta chain) came from a study of blood T cells in healthy people across ages. General study findings and limits: Leaving the PBMCs unsorted stopped any conclusive comparison of naive versus antigen-experienced cells. Donors of long life had a larger count of naive CD4+ cells and greater diversity than aged donors.

Per the germline V gene, CDR1 is ENHRY and CDR2 is SYGVKD. With 4 bases removed from V and 3 bases from J, the gap between germline ends came to 21 bases. There are 17 residues in the CDR3. Remarks on this clonotype: What it binds is unknown.

A sample-barcoded 5' primer and a J-beta primer mix were used in a second PCR of roughly 6 to 11 cycles. TCRdb re-called the 5' RACE reads through MiXCR, storing one row per CDR3 protein. The table includes about 970,000 distinct CDR3 sequences, roughly half detected once. This receptor was identified in a woman aged 55-69 years in good health. Sequenced material: blood. V and J are TRBV10-3 and TRBJ1-1; weak D call: TRBD1 (5 bases). CDR3 DNA sequence: TGTGCCATCAGTGGAAGTTTCGGGGGTCCCTGGGACACTGAAGCTTTCTTT. Amino acids: CAISGSFGGPWDTEAFF.